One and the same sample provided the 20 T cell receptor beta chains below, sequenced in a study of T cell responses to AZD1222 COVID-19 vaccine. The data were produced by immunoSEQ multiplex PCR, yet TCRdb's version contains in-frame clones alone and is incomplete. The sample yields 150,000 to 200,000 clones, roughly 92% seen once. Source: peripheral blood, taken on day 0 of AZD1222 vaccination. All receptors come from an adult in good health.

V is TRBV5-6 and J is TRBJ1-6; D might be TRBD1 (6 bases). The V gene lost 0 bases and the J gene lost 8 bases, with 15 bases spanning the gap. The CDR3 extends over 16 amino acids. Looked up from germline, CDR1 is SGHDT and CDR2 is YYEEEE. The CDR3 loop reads CASSLGGHTGYSPLHF. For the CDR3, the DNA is TGTGCCAGCAGCTTGGGGGGGCACACCGGGTATTCACCCCTCCACTTT.

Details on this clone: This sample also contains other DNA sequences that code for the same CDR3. CDR3 in DNA: TGCGCCAGCAGCTTGGACAGGGGCGCGAACACCGGGGAGCTGTTTTTT. Amino acid sequence: CASSLDRGANTGELFF. The chain links TRBV5-1 to TRBJ2-2; 7 nucleotides match TRBD1. The CDR3 covers 16 residues. CDR1 SGHRS and CDR2 YFSETQ come from the germline V gene. Trimming took 0 bases from V and 0 from J; bases not matched to a gene: 2. Using reference TRBV5-1 and TRBJ2-2 for the parts outside the CDR3, the full variable domain is KAGVTQTPRYLIKTRGQQVTLSCSPISGHRSVSWYQQTPGQGLQFLFEYFSETQRNKGNFPGRFSGRQFSNSRSEMNVSTLELGDSALYLCASSLDRGANTGELFFGEGSRLTVL.

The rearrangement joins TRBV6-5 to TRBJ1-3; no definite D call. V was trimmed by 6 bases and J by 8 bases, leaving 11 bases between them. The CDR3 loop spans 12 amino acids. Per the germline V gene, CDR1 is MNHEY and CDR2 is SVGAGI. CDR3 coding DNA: TGTGCCAGCAGAACTAACAGAGACACCATATATTTT. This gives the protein CASRTNRDTIYF.

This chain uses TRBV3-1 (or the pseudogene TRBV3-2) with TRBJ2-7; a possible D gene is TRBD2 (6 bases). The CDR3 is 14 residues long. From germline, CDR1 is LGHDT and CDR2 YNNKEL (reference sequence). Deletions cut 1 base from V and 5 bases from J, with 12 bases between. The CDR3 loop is CASSQGLVRDEQYF. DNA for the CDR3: TGTGCCAGCAGCCAAGGACTAGTCAGGGACGAGCAGTACTTC.

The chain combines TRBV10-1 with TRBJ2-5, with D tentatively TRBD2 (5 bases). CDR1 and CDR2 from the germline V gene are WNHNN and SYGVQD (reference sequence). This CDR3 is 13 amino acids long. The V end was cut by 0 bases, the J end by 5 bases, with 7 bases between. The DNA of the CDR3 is TGCGCCAGCAGTGAGTCGGGAGTTGAGACCCAGTACTTC. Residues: CASSESGVETQYF.

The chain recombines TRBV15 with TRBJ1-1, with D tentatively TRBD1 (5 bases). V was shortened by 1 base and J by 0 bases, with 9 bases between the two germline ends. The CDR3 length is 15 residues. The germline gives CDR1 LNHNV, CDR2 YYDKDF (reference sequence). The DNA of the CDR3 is TGTGCCACCAGCAGAGCAGGGCAATTGAACACTGAAGCTTTCTTT. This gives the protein CATSRAGQLNTEAFF.

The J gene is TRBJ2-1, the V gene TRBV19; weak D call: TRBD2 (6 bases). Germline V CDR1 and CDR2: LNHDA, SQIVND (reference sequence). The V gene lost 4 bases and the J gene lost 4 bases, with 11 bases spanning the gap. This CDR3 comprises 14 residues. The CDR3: CASSRGTGYNEQFF. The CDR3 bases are TGTGCCAGTAGTAGGGGGACTGGGTACAATGAGCAGTTCTTC.

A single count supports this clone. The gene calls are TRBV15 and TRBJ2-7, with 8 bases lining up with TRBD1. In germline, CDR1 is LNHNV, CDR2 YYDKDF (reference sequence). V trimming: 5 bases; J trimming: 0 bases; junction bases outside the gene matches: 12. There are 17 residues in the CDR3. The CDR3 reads CATSGYQKQGGSYEQYF. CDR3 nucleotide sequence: TGTGCCACCAGCGGATACCAGAAACAGGGGGGCTCCTACGAGCAGTACTTC. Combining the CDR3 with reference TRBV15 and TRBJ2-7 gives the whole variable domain DAMVIQNPRYQVTQFGKPVTLSCSQTLNHNVMYWYQQKSSQAPKLLFHYYDKDFNNEADTPDNFQSRRPNTSFCFLDIRSPGLGDTAMYLCATSGYQKQGGSYEQYFGPGTRLTVT.

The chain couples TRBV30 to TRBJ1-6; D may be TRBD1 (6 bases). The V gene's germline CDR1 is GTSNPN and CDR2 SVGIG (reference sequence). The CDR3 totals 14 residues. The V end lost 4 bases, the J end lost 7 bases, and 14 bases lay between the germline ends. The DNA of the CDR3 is TGTGCCTGGAAGGATCACACAGGGAATTCACCCCTCCACTTT. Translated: CAWKDHTGNSPLHF.

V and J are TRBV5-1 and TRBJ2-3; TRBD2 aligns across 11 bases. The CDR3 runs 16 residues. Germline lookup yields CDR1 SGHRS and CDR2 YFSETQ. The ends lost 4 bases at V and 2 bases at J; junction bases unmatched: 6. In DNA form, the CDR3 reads TGCGCCAGCAGCCAGGGACTAGCGGACCTCACAGATACGCAGTATTTT. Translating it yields CASSQGLADLTDTQYF.

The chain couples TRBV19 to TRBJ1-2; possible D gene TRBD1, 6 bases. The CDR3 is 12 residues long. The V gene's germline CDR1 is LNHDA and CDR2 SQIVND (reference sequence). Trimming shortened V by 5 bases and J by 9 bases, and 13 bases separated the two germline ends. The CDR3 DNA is TGTGCCAGTAGTTCACGGACAGTAAGCTACACCTTC. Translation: CASSSRTVSYTF.

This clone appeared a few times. CDR3 residues: CASGGRERTGELFF. In DNA, the CDR3 is TGTGCCAGTGGGGGGAGGGAGCGCACCGGGGAGCTGTTTTTT. The chain employs TRBV2 and TRBJ2-2; 7 nucleotides match TRBD2. Trimming cost V 9 bases and J 4 bases; bases outside gene matches: 8. Per germline, CDR1 SNHLY and CDR2 FYNNEI. The CDR3 extends over 14 amino acids.

For the CDR3, the DNA is TGTGCCAGCAGTCAATTGGGGGGAGGTCCCAATGAGCAGTTCTTC. Translation gives CASSQLGGGPNEQFF. The rearrangement uses TRBV6-2 or TRBV6-3 and TRBJ2-1, with D possibly TRBD2 on 6 matching bases. The CDR3 runs 15 residues. Germline-derived CDR1 and CDR2 are MNHEY and SVGEGT. The V and J ends lost 5 bases and 6 bases respectively, with 17 bases between them.

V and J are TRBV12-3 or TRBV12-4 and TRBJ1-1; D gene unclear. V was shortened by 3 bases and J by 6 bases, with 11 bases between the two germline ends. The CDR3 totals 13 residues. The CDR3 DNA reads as TGTGCCAGCAGTTTTGTCCGTCGCTCTGAAGCTTTCTTT. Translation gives CASSFVRRSEAFF.

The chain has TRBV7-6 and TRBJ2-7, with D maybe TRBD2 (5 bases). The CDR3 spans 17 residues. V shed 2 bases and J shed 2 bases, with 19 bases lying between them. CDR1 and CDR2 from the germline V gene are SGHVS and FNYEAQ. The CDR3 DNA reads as TGTGCCAGCAGCTTACGGGCCGGAACGGGATCCACCTACGAGCAGTACTTC. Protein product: CASSLRAGTGSTYEQYF.

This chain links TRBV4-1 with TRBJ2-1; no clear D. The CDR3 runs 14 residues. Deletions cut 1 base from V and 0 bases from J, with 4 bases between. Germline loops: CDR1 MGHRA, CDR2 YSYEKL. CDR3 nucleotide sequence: TGCGCCAGCAGCCAAGGTAGCTCCTACAATGAGCAGTTCTTC. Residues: CASSQGSSYNEQFF.

The CDR3 reads CASSYFGQPKETQYF. The CDR3 DNA follows: TGTGCCAGCAGTTACTTCGGACAGCCCAAAGAGACCCAGTACTTC. V gene TRBV6-5 combines with J gene TRBJ2-5; D possibly corresponds to TRBD1 (6 bases). CDR3 length: 15 amino acids. Deletions cut 1 base from V and 3 bases from J, with 12 bases between. Germline lookup yields CDR1 MNHEY and CDR2 SVGAGI.

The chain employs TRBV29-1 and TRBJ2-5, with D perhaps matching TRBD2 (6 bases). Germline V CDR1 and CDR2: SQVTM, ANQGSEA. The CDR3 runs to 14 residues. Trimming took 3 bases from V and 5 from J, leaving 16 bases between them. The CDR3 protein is CSVEVPGEGETQYF. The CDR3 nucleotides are TGCAGCGTTGAGGTACCGGGAGAGGGTGAGACCCAGTACTTC.

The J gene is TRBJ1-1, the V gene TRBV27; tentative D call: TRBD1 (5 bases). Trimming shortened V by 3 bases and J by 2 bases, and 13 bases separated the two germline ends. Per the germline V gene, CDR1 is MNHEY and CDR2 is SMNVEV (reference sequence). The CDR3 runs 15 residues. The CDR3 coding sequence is TGTGCCAGCAGTTTGAGCCCAGGGCATAACACTGAAGCTTTCTTT. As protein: CASSLSPGHNTEAFF.

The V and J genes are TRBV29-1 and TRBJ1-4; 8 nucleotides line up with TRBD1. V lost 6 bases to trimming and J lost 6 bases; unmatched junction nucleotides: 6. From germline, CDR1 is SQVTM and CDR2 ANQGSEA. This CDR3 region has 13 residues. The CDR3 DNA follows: TGCAGCGTCTCGGGACAGGCACATGAAAAACTGTTTTTT. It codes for CSVSGQAHEKLFF.